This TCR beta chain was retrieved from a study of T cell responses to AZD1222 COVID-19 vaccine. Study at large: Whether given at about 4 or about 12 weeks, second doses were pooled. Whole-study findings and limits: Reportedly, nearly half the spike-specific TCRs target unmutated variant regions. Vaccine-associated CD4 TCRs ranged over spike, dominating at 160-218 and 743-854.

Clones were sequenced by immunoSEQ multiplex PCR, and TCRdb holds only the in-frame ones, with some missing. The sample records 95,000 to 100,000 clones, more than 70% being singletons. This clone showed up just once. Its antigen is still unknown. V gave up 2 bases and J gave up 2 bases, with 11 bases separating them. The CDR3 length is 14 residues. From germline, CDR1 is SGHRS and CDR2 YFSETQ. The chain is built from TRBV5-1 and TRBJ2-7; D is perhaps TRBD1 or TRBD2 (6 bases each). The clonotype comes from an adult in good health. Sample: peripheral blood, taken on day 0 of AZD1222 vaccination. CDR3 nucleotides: TGCGCCAGCAGCTTTCTCGGGGGCACCTACGAGCAGTACTTC. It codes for CASSFLGGTYEQYF.